This TCR beta chain is drawn from a study of prognosis after radiotherapy for stage I lung cancer. Study outcomes and limitations: Between patients with and without metastases, TRBV and TRBJ gene usage reportedly differed.

After removal of 5 bases from V and 7 bases from J, the junction contained 2 bases not matched to a gene. Looked up from germline, CDR1 is LGHNT and CDR2 is FRNRAP. The CDR3 has 13 residues. Imaging by CT and PET/CT found every patient node-negative, and no patient had prior chemotherapy, radiotherapy or other malignancies. The genomic DNA TCR beta CDR3 region underwent two rounds of multiplex PCR. Amplification during the initial PCR round employed primers specific to each TRBV and TRBJ gene. TCRdb ran MiXCR on the multiplex PCR reads and lists one entry per CDR3 protein. The table lists some 34,000 distinct CDR3 sequences, less than 45% of them singletons. Many counts were recorded for this clonotype. Its specificity is not known.

The starting material was PBMCs, obtained before or after stereotactic body radiation therapy (not recorded which). This rearrangement joins TRBV12-5 to TRBJ2-1, with 10 bases that match TRBD1. This TCR was recovered from a donor over 45 with non-small cell lung cancer. The CDR3 DNA reads TGTGCTAGTGGTCTGGGACAGGGGAATGAGCAGTTCTTC. Translated, it gives CASGLGQGNEQFF.